This T cell receptor beta chain was identified during a study of monozygotic twins with inflammatory bowel disease. The CDR3 is 15 residues long. Germline values: CDR1 LNHDA, CDR2 SQIVND (reference sequence). Eight separate reactions for every sample produced the cDNA. TCRalpha and TCRbeta cDNA went through two nested PCRs of approximately 16 and 10 cycles. Following a re-call of the 5' RACE reads, TCRdb has one entry per CDR3 protein and lacks DNA. Here the sample table reports 210,000 or so distinct CDR3 sequences. One blood sample of about 2.5 ml was taken from each donor. Sequences were obtained from blood. This clonotype was obtained from a human donor with ulcerative colitis or Crohn's disease, or a healthy co-twin of an affected twin (not recorded which). The genes are TRBV19 and TRBJ1-6; without DNA, the TCRdb call of TRBD1 cannot be checked. Here the CDR3 reads CASRQSGTVGSPLHF.